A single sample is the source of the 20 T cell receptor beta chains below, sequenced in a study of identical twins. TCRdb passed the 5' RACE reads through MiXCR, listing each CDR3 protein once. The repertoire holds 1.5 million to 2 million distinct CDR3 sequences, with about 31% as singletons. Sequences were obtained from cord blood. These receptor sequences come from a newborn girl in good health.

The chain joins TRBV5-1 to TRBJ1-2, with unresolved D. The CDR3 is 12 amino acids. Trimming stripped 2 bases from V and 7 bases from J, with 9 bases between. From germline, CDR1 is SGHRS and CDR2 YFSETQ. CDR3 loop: CASSFQEAGYTF. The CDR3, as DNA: TGCGCCAGCAGCTTTCAGGAGGCTGGCTACACCTTC.

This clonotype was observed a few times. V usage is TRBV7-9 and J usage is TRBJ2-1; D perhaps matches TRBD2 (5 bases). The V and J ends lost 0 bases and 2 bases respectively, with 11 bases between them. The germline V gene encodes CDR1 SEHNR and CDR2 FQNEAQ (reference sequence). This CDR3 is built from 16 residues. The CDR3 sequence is CASSLAPGITYNEQFF. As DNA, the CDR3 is TGTGCCAGCAGCTTAGCGCCGGGGATAACCTACAATGAGCAGTTCTTC.

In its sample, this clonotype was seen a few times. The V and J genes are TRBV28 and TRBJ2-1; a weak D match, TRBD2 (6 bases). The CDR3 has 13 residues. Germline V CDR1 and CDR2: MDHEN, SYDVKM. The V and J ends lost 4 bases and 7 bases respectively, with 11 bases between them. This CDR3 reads CASSSLRGNEQFF. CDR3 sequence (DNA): TGTGCCAGCAGTTCCCTTCGGGGGAATGAGCAGTTCTTC.

Here the CDR3 DNA reads TGCAGCGTTGAAGGTTTCCGAGCGATTACGAAGCGATACGAGCAGTACTTC. It is translated as CSVEGFRAITKRYEQYF. The chain uses TRBV29-1 and TRBJ2-7; no clear D gene. Germline-derived CDR1 and CDR2 are SQVTM and ANQGSEA. With 1 base removed from V and 4 bases from J, the gap between germline ends came to 23 bases. CDR3 length: 17 residues.

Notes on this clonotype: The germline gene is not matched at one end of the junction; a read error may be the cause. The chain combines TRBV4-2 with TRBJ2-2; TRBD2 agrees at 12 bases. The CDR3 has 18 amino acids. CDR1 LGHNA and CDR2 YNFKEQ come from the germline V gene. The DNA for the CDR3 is TGTGCCGGCAGCCAATCTATCGGACTAGCGGGAAGCACCGGGGAGCTGTTTTTT. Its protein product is CAGSQSIGLAGSTGELFF.

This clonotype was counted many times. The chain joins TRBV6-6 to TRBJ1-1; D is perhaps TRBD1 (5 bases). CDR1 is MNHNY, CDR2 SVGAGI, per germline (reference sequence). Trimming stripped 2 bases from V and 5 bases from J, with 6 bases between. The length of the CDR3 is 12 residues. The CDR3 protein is CASSYEGTEAFF. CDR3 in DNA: TGTGCCAGCAGTTACGAGGGGACTGAAGCTTTCTTT.

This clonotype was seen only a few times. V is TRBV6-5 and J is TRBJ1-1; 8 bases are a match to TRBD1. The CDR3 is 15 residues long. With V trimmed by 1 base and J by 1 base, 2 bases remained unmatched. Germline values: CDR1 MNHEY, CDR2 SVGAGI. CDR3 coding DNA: TGTGCCAGCAGTTACTTGGACAGGGAGAACACTGAAGCTTTCTTT. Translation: CASSYLDRENTEAFF.

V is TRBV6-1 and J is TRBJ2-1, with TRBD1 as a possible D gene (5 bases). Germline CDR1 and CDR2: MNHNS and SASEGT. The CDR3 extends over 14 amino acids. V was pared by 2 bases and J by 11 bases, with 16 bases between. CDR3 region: CASSENGVLDKQFF. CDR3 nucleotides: TGTGCCAGCAGTGAAAATGGGGTCTTGGACAAGCAGTTCTTC.

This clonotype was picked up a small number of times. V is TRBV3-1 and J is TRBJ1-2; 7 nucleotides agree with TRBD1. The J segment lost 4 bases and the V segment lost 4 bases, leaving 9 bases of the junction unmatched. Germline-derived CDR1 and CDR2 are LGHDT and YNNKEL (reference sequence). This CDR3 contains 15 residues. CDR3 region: CASSLGDRPTYGYTF. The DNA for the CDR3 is TGTGCCAGCAGCCTGGGGGACAGACCCACCTATGGCTACACCTTC.

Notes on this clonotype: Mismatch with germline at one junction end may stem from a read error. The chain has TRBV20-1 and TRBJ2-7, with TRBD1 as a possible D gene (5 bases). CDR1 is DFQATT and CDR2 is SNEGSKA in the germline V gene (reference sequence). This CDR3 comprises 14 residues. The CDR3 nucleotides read TGCAGTGCTAGTAGAGACAGTGGCCCCTACGAGCGGTACTTC. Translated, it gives CSASRDSGPYERYF.

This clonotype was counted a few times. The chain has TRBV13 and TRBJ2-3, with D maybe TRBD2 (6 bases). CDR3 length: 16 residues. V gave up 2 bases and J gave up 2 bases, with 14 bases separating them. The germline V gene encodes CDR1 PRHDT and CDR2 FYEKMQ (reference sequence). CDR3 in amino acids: CASSLRGADYTDTQYF. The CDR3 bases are TGTGCCAGCAGCTTAAGGGGAGCGGACTACACAGATACGCAGTATTTT.

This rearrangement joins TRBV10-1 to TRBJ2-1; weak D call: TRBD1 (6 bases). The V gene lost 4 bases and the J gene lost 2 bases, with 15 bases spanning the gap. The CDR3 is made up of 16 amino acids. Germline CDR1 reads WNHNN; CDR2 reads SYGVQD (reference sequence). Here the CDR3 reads CASSVERQGPYNEQFF. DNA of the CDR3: TGCGCCAGCAGTGTCGAACGGCAGGGGCCCTACAATGAGCAGTTCTTC.

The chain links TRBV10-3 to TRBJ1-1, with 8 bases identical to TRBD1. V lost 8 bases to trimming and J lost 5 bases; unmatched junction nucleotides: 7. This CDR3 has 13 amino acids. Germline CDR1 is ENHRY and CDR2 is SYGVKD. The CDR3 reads CAILGQGRTEAFF. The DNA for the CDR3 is TGTGCCATCTTAGGACAGGGAAGGACTGAAGCTTTCTTT.

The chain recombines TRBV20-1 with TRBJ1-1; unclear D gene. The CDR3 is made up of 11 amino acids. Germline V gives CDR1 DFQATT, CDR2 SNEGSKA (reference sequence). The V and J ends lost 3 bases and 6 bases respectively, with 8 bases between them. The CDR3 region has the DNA TGCAGTGCTAGCATAGGGTCTGAAGCTTTCTTT. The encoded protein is CSASIGSEAFF.

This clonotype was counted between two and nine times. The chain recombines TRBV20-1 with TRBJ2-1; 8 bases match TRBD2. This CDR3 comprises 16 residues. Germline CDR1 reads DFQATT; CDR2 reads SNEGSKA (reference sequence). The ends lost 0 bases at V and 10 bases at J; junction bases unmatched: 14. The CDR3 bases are TGCAGTGCTAGAGATGGAACTAGCGGTAGGGTGGGCGAGCAGTTCTTC. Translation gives CSARDGTSGRVGEQFF.

Here the CDR3 DNA reads TGTGCCAGCAGCGCGCCTAGCGGGAGAGGCACAGATACGCAGTATTTT. It translates to CASSAPSGRGTDTQYF. The gene calls are TRBV7-2 and TRBJ2-3, with 10 nucleotides matching TRBD2. Germline CDR1 and CDR2: SGHTA and FQGNSA. Losses at the gene ends were 5 bases for V and 1 base for J; bases not matched to a gene: 6. The CDR3 runs 16 residues.

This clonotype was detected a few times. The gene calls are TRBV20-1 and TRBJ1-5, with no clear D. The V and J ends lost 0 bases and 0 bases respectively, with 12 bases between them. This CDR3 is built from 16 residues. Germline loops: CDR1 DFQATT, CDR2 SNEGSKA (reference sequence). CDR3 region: CSARDTWANSNQPQHF. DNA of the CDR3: TGCAGTGCTAGAGATACGTGGGCTAATAGCAATCAGCCCCAGCATTTT.

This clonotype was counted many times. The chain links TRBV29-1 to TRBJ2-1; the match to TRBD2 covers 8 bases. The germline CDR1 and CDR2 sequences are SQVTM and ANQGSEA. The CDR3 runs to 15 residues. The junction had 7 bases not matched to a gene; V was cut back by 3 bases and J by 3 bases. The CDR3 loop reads CSVELRGVFYNEQFF. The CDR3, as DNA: TGCAGCGTTGAGCTGCGGGGGGTCTTCTACAATGAGCAGTTCTTC.

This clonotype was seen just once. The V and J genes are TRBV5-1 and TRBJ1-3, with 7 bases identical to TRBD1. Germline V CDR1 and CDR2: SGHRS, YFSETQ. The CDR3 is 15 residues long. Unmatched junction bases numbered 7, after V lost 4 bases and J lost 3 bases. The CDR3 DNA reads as TGCGCCAGCAGCCCTTCTCAGGGGGGTGGAAACACCATATATTTT. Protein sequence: CASSPSQGGGNTIYF.

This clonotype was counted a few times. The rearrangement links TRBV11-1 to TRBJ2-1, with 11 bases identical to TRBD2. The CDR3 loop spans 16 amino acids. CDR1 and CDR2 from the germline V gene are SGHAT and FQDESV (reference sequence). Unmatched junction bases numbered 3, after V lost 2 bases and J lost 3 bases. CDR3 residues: CASSLRLAGNYNEQFF. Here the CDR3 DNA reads TGTGCCAGCAGCTTAAGACTAGCGGGGAACTACAATGAGCAGTTCTTC. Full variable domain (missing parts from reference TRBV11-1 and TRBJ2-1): EAEVAQSPRYKITEKSQAVAFWCDPISGHATLYWYRQILGQGPELLVQFQDESVVDDSQLPKDRFSAERLKGVDSTLKIQPAELGDSAMYLCASSLRLAGNYNEQFFGPGTRLTVL.